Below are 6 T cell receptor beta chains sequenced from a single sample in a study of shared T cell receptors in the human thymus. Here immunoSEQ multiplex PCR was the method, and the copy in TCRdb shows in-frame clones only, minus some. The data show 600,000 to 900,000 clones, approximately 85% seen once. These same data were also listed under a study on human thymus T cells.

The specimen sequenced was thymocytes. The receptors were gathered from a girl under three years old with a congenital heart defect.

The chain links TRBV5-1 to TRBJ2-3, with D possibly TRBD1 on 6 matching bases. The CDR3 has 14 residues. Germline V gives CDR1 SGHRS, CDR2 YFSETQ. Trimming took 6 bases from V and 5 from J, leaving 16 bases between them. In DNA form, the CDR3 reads TGCGCCAGCAAAAAGGGGGTAGGGGAAGATACGCAGTATTTT. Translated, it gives CASKKGVGEDTQYF.

CDR3 DNA: TGCGCCAGCAGCTCCCCCGAAGCGAATCAGCCCCAGCATTTT. Its protein product is CASSSPEANQPQHF. This sequence joins TRBV5-1 and TRBJ1-5; D is uncertain. Germline V lookup: CDR1 SGHRS, CDR2 YFSETQ. With 3 bases removed from V and 4 bases from J, the gap between germline ends came to 11 bases. This CDR3 comprises 14 residues.

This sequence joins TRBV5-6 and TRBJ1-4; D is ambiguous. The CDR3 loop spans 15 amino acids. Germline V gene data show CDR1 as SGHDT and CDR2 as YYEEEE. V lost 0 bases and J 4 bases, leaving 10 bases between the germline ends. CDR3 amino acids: CASSLAPGLNEKLFF. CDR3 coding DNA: TGTGCCAGCAGCTTGGCGCCAGGACTTAATGAAAAACTGTTTTTT.

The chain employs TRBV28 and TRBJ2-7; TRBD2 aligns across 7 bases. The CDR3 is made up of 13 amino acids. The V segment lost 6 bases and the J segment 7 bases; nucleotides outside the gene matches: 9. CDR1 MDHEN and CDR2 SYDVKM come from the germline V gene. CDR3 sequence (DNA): TGTGCCAGCAGAGGGTCTGGGGAGGGGGAGCAGTACTTC. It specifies CASRGSGEGEQYF.

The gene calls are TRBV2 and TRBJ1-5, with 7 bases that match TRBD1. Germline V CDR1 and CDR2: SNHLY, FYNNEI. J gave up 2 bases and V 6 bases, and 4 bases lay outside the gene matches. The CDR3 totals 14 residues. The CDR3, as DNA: TGTGCCAGCAGGACAGGGTGGGGCAATCAGCCCCAGCATTTT. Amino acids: CASRTGWGNQPQHF. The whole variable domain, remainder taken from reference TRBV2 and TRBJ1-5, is EPEVTQTPSHQVTQMGQEVILRCVPISNHLYFYWYRQILGQKVEFLVSFYNNEISEKSEIFDDQFSVERPDGSNFTLKIRSTKLEDSAMYFCASRTGWGNQPQHFGDGTRLSIL.

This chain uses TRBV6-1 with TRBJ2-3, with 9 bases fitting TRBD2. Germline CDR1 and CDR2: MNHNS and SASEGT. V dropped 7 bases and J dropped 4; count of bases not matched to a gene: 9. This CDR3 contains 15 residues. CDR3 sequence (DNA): TGTGCCAGCAACCGCGGGGGGGCCGGAGCAGATACGCAGTATTTT. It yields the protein CASNRGGAGADTQYF.